This is a list of T cell receptor beta chains from one sample in a study of blood T cell repertoires in COVID-19. Clones were sequenced by immunoSEQ multiplex PCR, and TCRdb holds only the in-frame ones, with some missing. The sample contains some 140,000 clones, 87% of which appear only once. Sequences were obtained from peripheral blood. The receptors were gathered from a man aged 50-59 years with active COVID-19. Each CDR3 is given with its conserved first and last residue. A D gene is named only where the DNA matches it firmly. Rows may omit the clone size; those that give it use once, few, many or a size class.

D gene: NA
V gene: TRBV6-5
clone size: NA
J gene: TRBJ2-6
CDR3 protein: CASSPDRSGANVLTF
CDR3 DNA: TGTGCCAGCAGCCCCGACAGATCTGGGGCCAACGTCCTGACTTTC

D gene: NA
V gene: TRBV7-8
clone size: NA
J gene: TRBJ2-7
CDR3 protein: CASSPNRGQSPYEQYF
CDR3 DNA: TGTGCCAGCAGCCCCAACCGCGGACAATCGCCCTACGAGCAGTACTTC

D gene: NA
V gene: TRBV6-5
clone size: NA
J gene: TRBJ2-7
CDR3 protein: CASSAFWASSYEQYF
CDR3 DNA: TGTGCCAGCAGCGCCTTTTGGGCCAGCTCCTACGAGCAGTACTTC

D gene: NA
V gene: TRBV15
clone size: NA
J gene: TRBJ1-2
CDR3 protein: CATSRDMRANGYTF
CDR3 DNA: TGTGCCACCAGCAGAGATATGAGGGCGAATGGCTACACCTTC

D gene: NA
V gene: TRBV29-1
clone size: NA
J gene: TRBJ2-7
CDR3 protein: CSVEDRGFKNEQYF
CDR3 DNA: TGCAGCGTTGAAGATCGAGGGTTTAAGAACGAGCAGTACTTC

D gene: TRBD2
V gene: TRBV3-1/TRBV3-2
clone size: NA
J gene: TRBJ2-5
CDR3 protein: CASSPTSGGQETQYF
CDR3 DNA: TGTGCCAGCAGCCCCACTAGCGGGGGGCAAGAGACCCAGTACTTC

D gene: TRBD2
V gene: TRBV11-1
clone size: few
J gene: TRBJ2-7
CDR3 protein: CASSSPGGRDEQYF
CDR3 DNA: TGTGCCAGCAGCTCGCCCGGTGGGAGGGACGAGCAGTACTTC

D gene: TRBD2
V gene: TRBV5-1
clone size: NA
J gene: TRBJ2-1
CDR3 protein: CASSLTRGGPNEQFF
CDR3 DNA: TGCGCCAGCAGCTTGACACGGGGGGGCCCAAATGAGCAGTTCTTC

D gene: NA
V gene: TRBV6-5
clone size: NA
J gene: TRBJ2-7
CDR3 protein: CASTRYSKSYEQYF
CDR3 DNA: TGTGCCAGCACCCGTTACAGCAAATCCTACGAGCAGTACTTC

D gene: NA
V gene: TRBV27
clone size: once
J gene: TRBJ1-1
CDR3 protein: CASSEQGTTEAFF
CDR3 DNA: TGTGCCAGCAGTGAACAGGGAACCACTGAAGCTTTCTTT

D gene: NA
V gene: TRBV6-5
clone size: NA
J gene: TRBJ1-2
CDR3 protein: CASSPGSYGYTF
CDR3 DNA: TGTGCCAGCAGCCCGGGAAGCTATGGCTACACCTTC

D gene: TRBD2
V gene: TRBV9
clone size: NA
J gene: TRBJ2-5
CDR3 protein: CASSDGRGVGWQETQYF
CDR3 DNA: TGTGCCAGCAGCGATGGACGGGGGGTAGGGTGGCAAGAGACCCAGTACTTC

D gene: TRBD1
V gene: TRBV5-1
clone size: NA
J gene: TRBJ2-5
CDR3 protein: CASSQGVASVKETQYF
CDR3 DNA: TGCGCCAGCTCCCAGGGGGTAGCCAGCGTTAAAGAGACCCAGTACTTC

D gene: NA
V gene: TRBV27
clone size: NA
J gene: TRBJ1-2
CDR3 protein: CASSFRENYGYTF
CDR3 DNA: TGTGCCAGCAGTTTTCGGGAGAACTATGGCTACACCTTC

D gene: NA
V gene: TRBV11-2
clone size: NA
J gene: TRBJ2-5
CDR3 protein: CASSSLDSFQETQYF
CDR3 DNA: TGTGCCAGCAGCTCGTTGGACAGCTTCCAAGAGACCCAGTACTTC

D gene: TRBD2
V gene: TRBV4-2
clone size: once
J gene: TRBJ2-7
CDR3 protein: CASSQGEGAGGLSYEQYF
CDR3 DNA: TGTGCCAGCAGCCAAGGGGAAGGGGCGGGGGGCCTTTCCTACGAGCAGTACTTC

D gene: TRBD1
V gene: TRBV7-9
clone size: once
J gene: TRBJ2-5
CDR3 protein: CASSRIGGTGDGKTQYF
CDR3 DNA: TGTGCCAGCAGTCGTATCGGTGGGACAGGGGACGGAAAGACCCAGTACTTC

D gene: NA
V gene: TRBV30
clone size: NA
J gene: TRBJ1-2
CDR3 protein: CAWSGTYGYTF
CDR3 DNA: TGTGCCTGGAGTGGGACATACGGCTACACCTTC

D gene: TRBD2
V gene: TRBV7-2
clone size: once
J gene: TRBJ2-5
CDR3 protein: CASSSILAGGGETQYF
CDR3 DNA: TGTGCCAGCAGCTCCATCTTAGCGGGGGGGGGAGAGACCCAGTACTTC

D gene: TRBD1
V gene: TRBV6-5
clone size: NA
J gene: TRBJ1-6
CDR3 protein: CASRPGTGVDSPLHF
CDR3 DNA: TGTGCCAGCAGGCCCGGGACAGGGGTGGATTCACCCCTCCACTTT

D gene: NA
V gene: TRBV7-8
clone size: NA
J gene: TRBJ1-2
CDR3 protein: CASSFAQGRSNYGYTF
CDR3 DNA: TGTGCCAGCAGCTTCGCGCAGGGCCGTTCTAACTATGGCTACACCTTC

D gene: TRBD1
V gene: TRBV12-3/TRBV12-4
clone size: NA
J gene: TRBJ2-7
CDR3 protein: CASSPTGPYEQYF
CDR3 DNA: TGTGCCAGCAGCCCGACAGGGCCCTACGAGCAGTACTTC

D gene: NA
V gene: TRBV6-5
clone size: NA
J gene: TRBJ1-4
CDR3 protein: CASSYSVASGEKLFF
CDR3 DNA: TGTGCCAGCAGTTACTCGGTTGCTAGCGGTGAAAAACTGTTTTTT

D gene: NA
V gene: TRBV5-1
clone size: once
J gene: TRBJ1-2
CDR3 protein: CASSLGGGNYGYTF
CDR3 DNA: TGCGCCAGCAGCTTGGGAGGTGGAAACTATGGCTACACCTTC

D gene: TRBD1
V gene: TRBV7-9
clone size: NA
J gene: TRBJ1-5
CDR3 protein: CASSSGQGIRPQHF
CDR3 DNA: TGTGCCAGCAGCTCGGGACAGGGAATTCGGCCCCAGCATTTT

D gene: NA
V gene: TRBV30
clone size: NA
J gene: TRBJ1-5
CDR3 protein: CAWSWAGSNQPQHF
CDR3 DNA: TGTGCCTGGTCCTGGGCCGGTTCCAATCAGCCCCAGCATTTT

D gene: NA
V gene: TRBV7-9
clone size: few
J gene: TRBJ2-7
CDR3 protein: CASTPRWGGLREQYF
CDR3 DNA: TGTGCCAGCACCCCCCGGTGGGGGGGCCTCCGCGAGCAGTACTTC

D gene: TRBD2
V gene: TRBV5-1
clone size: NA
J gene: TRBJ2-5
CDR3 protein: CASSLATRGARETQYF
CDR3 DNA: TGCGCCAGCAGCTTGGCCACGCGGGGGGCACGGGAGACCCAGTACTTC

D gene: NA
V gene: TRBV19
clone size: few
J gene: TRBJ2-7
CDR3 protein: CASSIRQANEQYF
CDR3 DNA: TGTGCCAGTAGTATTCGGCAGGCAAACGAGCAGTACTTC

D gene: NA
V gene: TRBV7-2
clone size: NA
J gene: TRBJ1-2
CDR3 protein: CASRISGGDYGYTF
CDR3 DNA: TGTGCCAGCAGAATTAGTGGGGGCGACTATGGCTACACCTTC

D gene: TRBD1
V gene: TRBV29-1
clone size: NA
J gene: TRBJ2-5
CDR3 protein: CSGRTGGETQYF
CDR3 DNA: TGCAGCGGCAGGACAGGGGGCGAGACCCAGTACTTC

D gene: TRBD1
V gene: TRBV6-4
clone size: NA
J gene: TRBJ1-1
CDR3 protein: CASSAEDRATEAFF
CDR3 DNA: TGTGCCAGCAGTGCAGAGGACAGGGCGACTGAAGCTTTCTTT

D gene: TRBD1
V gene: TRBV5-6
clone size: NA
J gene: TRBJ1-4
CDR3 protein: CASSFRDGTAREKLFF
CDR3 DNA: TGTGCCAGCAGTTTCAGGGATGGGACAGCGCGTGAAAAACTGTTTTTT

D gene: NA
V gene: TRBV6-5
clone size: NA
J gene: TRBJ1-4
CDR3 protein: CASRRGYREKLFF
CDR3 DNA: TGTGCCAGCCGAAGGGGGTATCGAGAAAAACTGTTTTTT

D gene: TRBD1
V gene: TRBV7-9
clone size: medium-sized
J gene: TRBJ2-2
CDR3 protein: CASSYWTGNTGELFF
CDR3 DNA: TGTGCCAGCAGCTACTGGACAGGAAACACCGGGGAGCTGTTTTTT

D gene: NA
V gene: TRBV11-3
clone size: NA
J gene: TRBJ2-2
CDR3 protein: CASSSRTANTGELFF
CDR3 DNA: TGTGCCAGCAGCTCCCGGACAGCGAACACCGGGGAGCTGTTTTTT

D gene: TRBD1
V gene: TRBV10-3
clone size: NA
J gene: TRBJ1-2
CDR3 protein: CAISTGQGGRYGYTF
CDR3 DNA: TGTGCCATCAGCACCGGACAGGGGGGAAGATATGGCTACACCTTC

D gene: NA
V gene: TRBV18
clone size: few
J gene: TRBJ2-3
CDR3 protein: CASSLNSKDTQYF
CDR3 DNA: TGTGCCAGCTCTCTGAATAGTAAAGATACGCAGTATTTT

D gene: NA
V gene: TRBV12-3/TRBV12-4
clone size: NA
J gene: TRBJ2-2
CDR3 protein: CASNRGPGELFF
CDR3 DNA: TGTGCCAGCAATAGGGGTCCCGGGGAGCTGTTTTTT

D gene: NA
V gene: TRBV12-3/TRBV12-4
clone size: NA
J gene: TRBJ2-5
CDR3 protein: CASRHRVETQYF
CDR3 DNA: TGTGCCAGCAGACACAGGGTGGAGACCCAGTACTTC

D gene: NA
V gene: TRBV6-5
clone size: NA
J gene: TRBJ1-5
CDR3 protein: CASSFREGSNQPQHF
CDR3 DNA: TGTGCCAGCAGTTTCAGGGAAGGTAGCAATCAGCCCCAGCATTTT

D gene: NA
V gene: TRBV21-1
clone size: NA
J gene: TRBJ1-4
CDR3 protein: CASSKGRAEKLFF
CDR3 DNA: TGTGCCAGCAGCAAAGGGAGGGCGGAAAAACTGTTTTTT

D gene: TRBD1
V gene: TRBV2
clone size: NA
J gene: TRBJ1-2
CDR3 protein: CASSSRGLGYGYTF
CDR3 DNA: TGTGCCAGCAGTAGCAGGGGGCTAGGGTATGGCTACACCTTC

D gene: TRBD1
V gene: TRBV18
clone size: NA
J gene: TRBJ2-3
CDR3 protein: CASSPLGTGGTDTQYF
CDR3 DNA: TGTGCCAGCTCACCCCTAGGGACAGGGGGCACAGATACGCAGTATTTT

D gene: NA
V gene: TRBV3-1/TRBV3-2
clone size: NA
J gene: TRBJ2-3
CDR3 protein: CASSSLGEGTDTQYF
CDR3 DNA: TGTGCCAGCAGCAGTCTTGGTGAGGGCACAGATACGCAGTATTTT

D gene: NA
V gene: TRBV23-1
clone size: NA
J gene: TRBJ2-2
CDR3 protein: CASSLEGGLNTGELFF
CDR3 DNA: TGCGCCAGCAGTCTTGAGGGGGGACTAAACACCGGGGAGCTGTTTTTT

D gene: NA
V gene: TRBV4-1
clone size: NA
J gene: TRBJ2-5
CDR3 protein: CASSQALLRGGQETQYF
CDR3 DNA: TGCGCCAGCAGCCAGGCCCTCCTCCGAGGCGGACAAGAGACCCAGTACTTC

D gene: NA
V gene: TRBV25-1
clone size: NA
J gene: TRBJ2-2
CDR3 protein: CASTASGELFF
CDR3 DNA: TGTGCCAGTACAGCATCCGGGGAGCTGTTTTTT

D gene: NA
V gene: TRBV4-3
clone size: NA
J gene: TRBJ1-3
CDR3 protein: CASSQDGGVPGNTIYF
CDR3 DNA: TGCGCCAGCAGCCAGGACGGAGGGGTCCCTGGAAACACCATATATTTT

D gene: TRBD1
V gene: TRBV9
clone size: NA
J gene: TRBJ1-6
CDR3 protein: CASSVDWGQGNSPLHF
CDR3 DNA: TGTGCCAGCAGCGTAGATTGGGGACAGGGGAATTCACCCCTCCACTTT

D gene: NA
V gene: TRBV6-2/TRBV6-3
clone size: NA
J gene: TRBJ2-1
CDR3 protein: CASSYSGAREQFF
CDR3 DNA: TGTGCCAGCAGTTACTCGGGGGCGCGAGAGCAGTTCTTC

D gene: NA
V gene: TRBV7-9
clone size: NA
J gene: TRBJ2-2
CDR3 protein: CASSSQGISGELFF
CDR3 DNA: TGTGCCAGCAGCTCACAGGGAATTTCCGGGGAGCTGTTTTTT

D gene: NA
V gene: TRBV15
clone size: NA
J gene: TRBJ2-5
CDR3 protein: CATSSRTGSKQETQYF
CDR3 DNA: TGTGCCACCAGCAGCCGCACAGGGAGTAAGCAAGAGACCCAGTACTTC

D gene: NA
V gene: TRBV6-5
clone size: NA
J gene: TRBJ2-7
CDR3 protein: CASSREGQLSYEQYF
CDR3 DNA: TGTGCCAGCAGTCGTGAAGGACAGCTCTCCTACGAGCAGTACTTC

D gene: NA
V gene: TRBV30
clone size: NA
J gene: TRBJ1-5
CDR3 protein: CAWSATGRGVQPQHF
CDR3 DNA: TGTGCCTGGAGTGCCACCGGCAGGGGCGTTCAGCCCCAGCATTTT

D gene: NA
V gene: TRBV14
clone size: once
J gene: TRBJ1-1
CDR3 protein: CASSQAMNTEAFF
CDR3 DNA: TGTGCCAGCAGCCAAGCTATGAACACTGAAGCTTTCTTT

D gene: NA
V gene: TRBV19
clone size: NA
J gene: TRBJ1-1
CDR3 protein: CASGLIVNTEAFF
CDR3 DNA: TGTGCCAGTGGGCTGATTGTGAACACTGAAGCTTTCTTT